This T cell receptor beta chain was identified during a study of T cell clonality in common variable immunodeficiency. Study-level points and caveats: CVID subjects showed higher TCRbeta clonality than healthy controls.

This clone was seen ten or more times. The target antigen is unknown. The read terminates 3 residues before the CDR3 end, so the remaining end is supplied by the germline J gene. Sequencing input was equivalent genomic DNA from CVID and controls. Data came from immunoSEQ multiplex PCR; TCRdb stores just in-frame clones and leaves some out. The sample presents roughly 70,000 clones, none singletons. Germline V gene sequence: CDR1 GTSNPN, CDR2 SVGIG (reference sequence). CDR3 length: 13 amino acids. This TCR was recovered from a person between 18 and 75 years old in good health. Sequenced input: peripheral blood mononuclear cells. The chain carries TRBV30 and TRBJ2-5; 8 bases are shared with TRBD2. CDR3 residues: CAEGAGGWETQYF. The covered CDR3 bases are TGTGCGGAGGGTGCGGGAGGCTGGGAGACC.